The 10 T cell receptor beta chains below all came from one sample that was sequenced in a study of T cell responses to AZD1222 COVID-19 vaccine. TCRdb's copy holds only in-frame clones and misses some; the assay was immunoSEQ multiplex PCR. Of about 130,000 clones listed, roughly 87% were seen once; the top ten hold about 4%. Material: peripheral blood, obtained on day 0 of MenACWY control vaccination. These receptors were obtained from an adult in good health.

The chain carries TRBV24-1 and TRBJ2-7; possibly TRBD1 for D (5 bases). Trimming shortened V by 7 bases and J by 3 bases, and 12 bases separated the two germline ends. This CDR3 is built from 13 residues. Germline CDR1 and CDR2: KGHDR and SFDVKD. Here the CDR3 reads CATRPRDSYEQYF. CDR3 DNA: TGTGCCACCAGGCCCCGCGACAGCTACGAGCAGTACTTC.

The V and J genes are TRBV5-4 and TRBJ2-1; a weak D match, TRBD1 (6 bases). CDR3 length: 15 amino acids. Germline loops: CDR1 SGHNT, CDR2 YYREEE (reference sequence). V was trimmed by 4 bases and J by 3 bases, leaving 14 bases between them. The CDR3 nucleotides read TGTGCCAGCAGCCTCCCCGGGACATACTACAATGAGCAGTTCTTC. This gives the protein CASSLPGTYYNEQFF.

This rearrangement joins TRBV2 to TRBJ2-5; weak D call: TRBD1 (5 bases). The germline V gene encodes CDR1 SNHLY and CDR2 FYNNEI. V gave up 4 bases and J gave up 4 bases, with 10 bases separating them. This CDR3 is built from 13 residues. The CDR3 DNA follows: TGTGCCAGCAGTGTTGGGGCCCCAGAGACCCAGTACTTC. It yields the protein CASSVGAPETQYF.

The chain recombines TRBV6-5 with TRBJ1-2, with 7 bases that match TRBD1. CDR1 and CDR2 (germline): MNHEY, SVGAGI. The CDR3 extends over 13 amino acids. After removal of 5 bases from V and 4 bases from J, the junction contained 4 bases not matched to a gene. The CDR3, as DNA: TGTGCCAGCAGTCCCGGGACAGTCTATGGCTACACCTTC. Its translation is CASSPGTVYGYTF.

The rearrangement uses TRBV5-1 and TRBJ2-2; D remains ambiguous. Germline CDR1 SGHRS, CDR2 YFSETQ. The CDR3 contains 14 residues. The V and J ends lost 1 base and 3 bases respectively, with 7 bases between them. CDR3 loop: CASSLRPDTGELFF. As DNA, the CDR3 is TGCGCCAGCAGCTTGAGACCCGACACCGGGGAGCTGTTTTTT.

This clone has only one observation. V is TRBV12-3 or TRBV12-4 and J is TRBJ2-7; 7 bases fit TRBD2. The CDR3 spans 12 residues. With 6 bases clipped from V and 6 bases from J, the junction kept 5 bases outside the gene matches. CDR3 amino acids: CASSWGGGEQYF. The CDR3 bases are TGTGCCAGCAGCTGGGGGGGTGGCGAGCAGTACTTC.

The chain's CDR3 is CASSQVPGGSYEQYF. In DNA, the CDR3 is TGTGCCAGCAGCCAAGTTCCGGGGGGGTCCTACGAGCAGTACTTC. The chain combines TRBV3-1 (or the pseudogene TRBV3-2) with TRBJ2-7, with 8 bases fitting TRBD2. Per germline, CDR1 LGHDT and CDR2 YNNKEL (reference sequence). The V segment lost 1 base and the J segment 1 base; nucleotides outside the gene matches: 3. CDR3 length: 15 amino acids.

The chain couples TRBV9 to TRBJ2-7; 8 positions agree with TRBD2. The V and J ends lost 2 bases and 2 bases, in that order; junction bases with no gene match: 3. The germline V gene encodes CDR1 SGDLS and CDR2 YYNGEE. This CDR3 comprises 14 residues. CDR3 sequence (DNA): TGTGCCAGCAGCGTGACTAGCGCAGCCTACGAGCAGTACTTC. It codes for CASSVTSAAYEQYF.

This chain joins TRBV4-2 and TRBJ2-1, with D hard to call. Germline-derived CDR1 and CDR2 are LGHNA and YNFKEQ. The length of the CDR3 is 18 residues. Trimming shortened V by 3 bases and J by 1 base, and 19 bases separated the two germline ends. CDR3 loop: CASSQAVNILGSYNEQFF. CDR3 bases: TGTGCCAGCAGCCAGGCCGTAAATATCTTAGGGTCCTACAATGAGCAGTTCTTC.

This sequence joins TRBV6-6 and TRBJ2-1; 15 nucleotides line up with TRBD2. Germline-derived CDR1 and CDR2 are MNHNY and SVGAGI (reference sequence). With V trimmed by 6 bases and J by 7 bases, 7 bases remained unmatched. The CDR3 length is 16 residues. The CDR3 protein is CASSPRTSGGGNEQFF. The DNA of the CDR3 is TGTGCCAGCAGCCCAAGGACTAGCGGGGGGGGAAATGAGCAGTTCTTC.